This T cell receptor (beta chain) emerged from a study of T cells in narcolepsy. Data came from immunoSEQ multiplex PCR; TCRdb stores just in-frame clones and leaves some out. Of 34,000 or so clones in the sample, 65% to 85% are singletons; the top ten hold roughly 3.8%. Study findings and constraints: Reportedly, autoreactive clonotypes were serially detected in patients' blood but not controls'.

The table lists this clone with a count of one. Its matching antigen is unknown. Trimming removed 5 bases from V and 3 bases from J, with 14 bases in between. The CDR3 sequence is 15 residues long. CDR1 is KGHSH and CDR2 is LQKENI in the germline V gene. The sequencing sample was made of memory (CD45RA-) CD4+ T cells from blood. The chain joins TRBV18 to TRBJ1-5; a weak D match, TRBD1 (6 bases). The clonotype originates from a human donor in good health. As DNA, the CDR3 is TGTGCCAGCTCAAACCAGGGGATCGACAATCAGCCCCAGCATTTT. This codes for CASSNQGIDNQPQHF.